This T cell receptor (beta chain) was captured by sequencing in a study of blood T cell repertoires in COVID-19. Assay: immunoSEQ multiplex PCR; the TCRdb copy retains only in-frame clones and omits some. The sample yields approximately 200,000 clones, roughly 84% seen once. This study enrolled people aged about 18 to 100 from roughly 22 US geographic areas. In assigning cohorts, the study relied on participant-reported clinical history. Germline V CDR1 and CDR2: SGDLS, YYNGEE. V shed 5 bases and J 6 bases; nucleotides not matched to a gene: 7. This CDR3 is built from 14 residues. The clonotype was recovered from a man aged 25-40 years in a cohort exposed to, infected with or recovered from COVID-19 (not recorded which). The chain has TRBV9 and TRBJ2-2; 7 nucleotides line up with TRBD1. Specimen: PBMCs or T cells enriched from blood (not recorded which). The CDR3 region is CASRAAGGPGELFF. In DNA form, the CDR3 reads TGTGCCAGCAGAGCCGCAGGGGGACCCGGGGAGCTGTTTTTT.